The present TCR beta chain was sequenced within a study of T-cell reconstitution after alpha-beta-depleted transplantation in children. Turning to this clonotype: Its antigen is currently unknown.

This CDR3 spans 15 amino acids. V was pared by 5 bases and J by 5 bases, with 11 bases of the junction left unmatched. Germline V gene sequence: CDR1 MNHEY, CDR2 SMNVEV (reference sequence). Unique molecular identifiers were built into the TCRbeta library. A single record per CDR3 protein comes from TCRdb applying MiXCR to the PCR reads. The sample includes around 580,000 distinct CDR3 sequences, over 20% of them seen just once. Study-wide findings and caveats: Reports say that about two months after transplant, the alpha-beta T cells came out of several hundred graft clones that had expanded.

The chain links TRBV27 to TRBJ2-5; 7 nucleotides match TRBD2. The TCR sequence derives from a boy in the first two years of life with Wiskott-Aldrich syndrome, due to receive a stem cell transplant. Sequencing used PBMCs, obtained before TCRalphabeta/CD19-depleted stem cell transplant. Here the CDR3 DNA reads TGTGCCAGCAGTCCATTCAGGGAGGGAGGGGAGACCCAGTACTTC. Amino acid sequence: CASSPFREGGETQYF.